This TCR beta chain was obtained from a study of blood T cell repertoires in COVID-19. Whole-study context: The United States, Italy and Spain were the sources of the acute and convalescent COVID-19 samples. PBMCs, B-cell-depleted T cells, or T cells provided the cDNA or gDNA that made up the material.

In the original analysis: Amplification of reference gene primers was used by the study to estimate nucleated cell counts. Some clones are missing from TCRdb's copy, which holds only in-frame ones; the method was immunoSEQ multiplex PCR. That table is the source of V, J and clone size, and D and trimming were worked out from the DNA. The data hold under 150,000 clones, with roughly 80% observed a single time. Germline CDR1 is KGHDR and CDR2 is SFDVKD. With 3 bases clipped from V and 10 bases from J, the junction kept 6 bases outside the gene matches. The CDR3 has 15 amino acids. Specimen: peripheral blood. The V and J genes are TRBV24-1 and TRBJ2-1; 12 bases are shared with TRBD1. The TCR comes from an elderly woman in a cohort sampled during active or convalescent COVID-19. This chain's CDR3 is CATSDAGTGGGEQFF. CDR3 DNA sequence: TGTGCCACCAGTGATGCCGGGACAGGGGGCGGGGAGCAGTTCTTC.